One sample yielded the 6 T cell receptor beta chains listed below, sequenced in a study of blood T cells in healthy people across ages. A J-beta primer mix and a sample-barcoded 5' primer were used in a second PCR of roughly 6 to 11 cycles. MiXCR, applied by TCRdb to the 5' RACE reads, yields one record per CDR3 protein. The sample lists hundreds of thousands of distinct CDR3 sequences, less than 80% occurring once. The sequenced sample consisted of blood. These receptors came from a man aged 30 to 45 in good health.

The gene calls are TRBV20-1 and TRBJ2-5, with 9 bases identical to TRBD2. V was pared by 4 bases and J by 2 bases, with 8 bases of the junction left unmatched. In germline, CDR1 is DFQATT, CDR2 SNEGSKA (reference sequence). The CDR3 sequence is 15 residues long. For the CDR3, the DNA is TGCAGTGCTACTATAGCGGGGGTTATTCAAGAGACCCAGTACTTC. Translated, it gives CSATIAGVIQETQYF.

This clonotype has ten or more counts. Germline and junction disagree at one end, which may indicate a read error. The chain uses TRBV9 and TRBJ2-5; 9 nucleotides line up with TRBD2. Germline V lookup: CDR1 SGDLS, CDR2 YYNGEE. This CDR3 contains 11 residues. CDR3 DNA sequence: TGTGCCAGTAGCGGGGGAGAGACCCAGTACTTC. This encodes CASSGGETQYF. Supplemented by reference TRBV9 and TRBJ2-5, the full variable domain reads DSGVTQTPKHLITATGQRVTLRCSPRSGDLSVYWYQQSLDQGLQFLIQYYNGEERAKGNILERFSAQQFPDLHSELNLSSLELGDSALYFCASSGGETQYFGPGTRLLVL.

The V call is TRBV20-1, the J call TRBJ2-3; TRBD1 matches at 7 bases. The junction had 9 bases not matched to a gene; V was cut back by 3 bases and J by 0 bases. The length of the CDR3 is 16 residues. Per the germline V gene, CDR1 is DFQATT and CDR2 is SNEGSKA (reference sequence). The CDR3 DNA follows: TGCAGTGCTAGGGGTCCCGGGACAGCTAGCACAGATACGCAGTATTTT. It encodes CSARGPGTASTDTQYF.

The chain employs TRBV7-3 and TRBJ2-3; 10 positions match TRBD2. CDR3 length: 17 residues. Trimming took 0 bases from V and 4 from J; bases not matched to a gene: 7. Germline CDR1 is SGHTA and CDR2 is FQGTGA. The CDR3: CASSLTSRLAGADTQYF. DNA for the CDR3: TGTGCCAGCAGCTTAACGTCGAGACTAGCGGGCGCAGATACGCAGTATTTT.

V is TRBV3-1 and J is TRBJ1-1; 7 nucleotides agree with TRBD1. V lost 5 bases, J lost 4 bases, and 7 bases stayed unmatched. The CDR3 has 14 amino acids. The germline CDR1 and CDR2 sequences are LGHDT and YNNKEL (reference sequence). The CDR3 region has the DNA TGTGCCAGCAGCTCCAAAGACAGGGTCACTGAAGCTTTCTTT. This codes for CASSSKDRVTEAFF. The whole variable domain, remainder taken from reference TRBV3-1 and TRBJ1-1, is DTAVSQTPKYLVTQMGNDKSIKCEQNLGHDTMYWYKQDSKKFLKIMFSYNNKELIINETVPNRFSPKSPDKAHLNLHINSLELGDSAVYFCASSSKDRVTEAFFGQGTRLTVV.

The gene calls are TRBV5-6 and TRBJ1-1; unclear D gene. Trimming cost V 4 bases and J 7 bases, with 14 bases left between them. The CDR3 length is 13 residues. Germline V gene sequence: CDR1 SGHDT, CDR2 YYEEEE. The CDR3 region is CASSVTNRDEAFF. The CDR3 DNA is TGTGCCAGCAGCGTAACCAACAGAGATGAAGCTTTCTTT. The variable domain in full, completed from reference TRBV5-6 and TRBJ1-1, reads DAGVTQSPTHLIKTRGQQVTLRCSPKSGHDTVSWYQQALGQGPQFIFQYYEEEERQRGNFPDRFSGHQFPNYSSELNVNALLLGDSALYLCASSVTNRDEAFFGQGTRLTVV.